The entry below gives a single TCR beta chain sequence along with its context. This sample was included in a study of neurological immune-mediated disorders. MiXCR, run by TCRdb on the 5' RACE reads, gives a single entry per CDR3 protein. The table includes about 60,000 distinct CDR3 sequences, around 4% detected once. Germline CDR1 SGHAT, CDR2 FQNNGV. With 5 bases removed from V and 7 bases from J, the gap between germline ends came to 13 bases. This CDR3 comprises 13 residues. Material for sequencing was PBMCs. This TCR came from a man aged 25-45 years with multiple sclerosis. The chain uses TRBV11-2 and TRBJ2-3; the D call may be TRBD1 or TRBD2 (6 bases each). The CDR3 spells CASSPHGGYTQYF. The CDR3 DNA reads TGTGCCAGCAGCCCGCACGGGGGCTATACGCAGTATTTT.